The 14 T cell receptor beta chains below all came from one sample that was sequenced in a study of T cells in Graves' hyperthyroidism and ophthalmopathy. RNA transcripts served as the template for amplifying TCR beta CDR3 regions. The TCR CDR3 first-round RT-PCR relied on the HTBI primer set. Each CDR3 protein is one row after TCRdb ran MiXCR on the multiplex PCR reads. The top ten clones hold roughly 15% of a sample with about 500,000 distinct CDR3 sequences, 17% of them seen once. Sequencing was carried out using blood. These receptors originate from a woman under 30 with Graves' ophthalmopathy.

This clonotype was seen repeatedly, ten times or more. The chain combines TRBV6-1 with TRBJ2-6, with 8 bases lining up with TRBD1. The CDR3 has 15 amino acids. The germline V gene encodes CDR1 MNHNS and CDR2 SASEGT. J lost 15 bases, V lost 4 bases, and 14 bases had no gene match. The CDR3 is CASSGTGTGTRDLTF. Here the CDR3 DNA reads TGTGCCAGCAGTGGAACCGGGACAGGCACGCGGGACCTGACTTTC.

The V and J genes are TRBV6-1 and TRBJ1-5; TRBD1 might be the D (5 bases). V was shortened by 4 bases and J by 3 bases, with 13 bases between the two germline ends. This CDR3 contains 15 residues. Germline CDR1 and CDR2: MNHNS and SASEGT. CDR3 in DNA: TGTGCCAGCAGTGGACGACGACAGATCAATCAGCCCCAGCATTTT. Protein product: CASSGRRQINQPQHF.

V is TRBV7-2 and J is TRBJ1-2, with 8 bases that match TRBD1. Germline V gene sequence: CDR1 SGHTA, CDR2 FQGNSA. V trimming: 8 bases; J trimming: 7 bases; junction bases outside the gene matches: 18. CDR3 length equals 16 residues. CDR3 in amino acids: CASPLHRGRGQVGYTF. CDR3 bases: TGTGCCAGCCCCCTGCACCGAGGCAGGGGGCAAGTTGGCTACACCTTC.

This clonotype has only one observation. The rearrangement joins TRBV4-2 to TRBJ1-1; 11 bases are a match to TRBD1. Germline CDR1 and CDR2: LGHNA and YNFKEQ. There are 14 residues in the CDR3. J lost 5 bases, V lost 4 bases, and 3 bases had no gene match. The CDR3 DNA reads TGTGCCAGCAGCCGAGGGGACAGGGGGACTGAAGCTTTCTTT. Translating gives CASSRGDRGTEAFF.

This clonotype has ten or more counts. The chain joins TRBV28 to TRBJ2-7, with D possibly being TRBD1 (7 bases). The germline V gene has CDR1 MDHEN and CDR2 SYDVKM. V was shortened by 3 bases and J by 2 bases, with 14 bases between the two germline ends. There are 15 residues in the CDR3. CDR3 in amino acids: CASSFQEGAPYEQYF. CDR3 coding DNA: TGTGCCAGCAGTTTTCAGGAGGGGGCCCCCTACGAGCAGTACTTC. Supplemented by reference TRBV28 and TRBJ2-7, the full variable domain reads DVKVTQSSRYLVKRTGEKVFLECVQDMDHENMFWYRQDPGLGLRLIYFSYDVKMKEKGDIPEGYSVSREKKERFSLILESASTNQTSMYLCASSFQEGAPYEQYFGPGTRLTVT.

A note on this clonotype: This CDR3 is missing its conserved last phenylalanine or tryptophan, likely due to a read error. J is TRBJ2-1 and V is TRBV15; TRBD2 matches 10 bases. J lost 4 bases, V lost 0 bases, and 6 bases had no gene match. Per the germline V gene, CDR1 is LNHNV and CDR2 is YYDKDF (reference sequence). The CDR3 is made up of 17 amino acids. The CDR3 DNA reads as TGTGCCACCAGCAGAGATCCTAGCGGGAGTTTATACAATGAGCAGTTCTCC. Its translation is CATSRDPSGSLYNEQFS.

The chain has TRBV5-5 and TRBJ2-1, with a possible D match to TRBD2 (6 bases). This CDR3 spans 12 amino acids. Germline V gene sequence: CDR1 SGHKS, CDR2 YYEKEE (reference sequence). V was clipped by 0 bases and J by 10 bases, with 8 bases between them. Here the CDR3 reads CASSLVLAEQFF. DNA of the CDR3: TGTGCCAGCAGCTTGGTGCTAGCGGAGCAGTTCTTC.

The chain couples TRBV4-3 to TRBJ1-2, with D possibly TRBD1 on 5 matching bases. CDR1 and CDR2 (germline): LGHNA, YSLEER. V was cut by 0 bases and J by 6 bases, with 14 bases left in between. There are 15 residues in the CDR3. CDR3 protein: CASSQDSGGRNGYTF. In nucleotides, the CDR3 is TGCGCCAGCAGCCAAGATTCCGGGGGAAGGAATGGCTACACCTTC.

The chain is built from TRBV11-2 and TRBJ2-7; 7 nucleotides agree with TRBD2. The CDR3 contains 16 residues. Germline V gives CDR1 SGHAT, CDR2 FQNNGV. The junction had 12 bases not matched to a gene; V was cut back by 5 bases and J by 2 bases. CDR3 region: CASSPNWEGLAYEQYF. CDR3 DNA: TGTGCCAGCAGCCCCAATTGGGAGGGGTTAGCCTACGAGCAGTACTTC.

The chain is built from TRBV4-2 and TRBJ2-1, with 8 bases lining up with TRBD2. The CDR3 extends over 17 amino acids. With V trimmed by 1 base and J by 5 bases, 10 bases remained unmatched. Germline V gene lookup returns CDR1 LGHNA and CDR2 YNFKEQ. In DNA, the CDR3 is TGTGCCAGCAGCCAAGTCTTGGCGGGGGGTGGGGACAATGAGCAGTTCTTC. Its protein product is CASSQVLAGGGDNEQFF.

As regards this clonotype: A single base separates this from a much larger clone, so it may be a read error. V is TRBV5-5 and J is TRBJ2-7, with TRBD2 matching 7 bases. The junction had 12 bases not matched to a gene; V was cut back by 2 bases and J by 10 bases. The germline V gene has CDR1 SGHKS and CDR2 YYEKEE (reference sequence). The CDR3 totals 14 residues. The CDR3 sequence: CASSLTFPAGDQYF. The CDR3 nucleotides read TGTGCCAGCAGCTTAACCTTTCCCGCGGGGGATCAGTACTTC. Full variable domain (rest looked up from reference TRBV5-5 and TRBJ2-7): DAGVTQSPTHLIKTRGQQVTLRCSPISGHKSVSWYQQVLGQGPQFIFQYYEKEERGRGNFPDRFSARQFPNYSSELNVNALLLGDSALYLCASSLTFPAGDQYFGPGTRLTVT.

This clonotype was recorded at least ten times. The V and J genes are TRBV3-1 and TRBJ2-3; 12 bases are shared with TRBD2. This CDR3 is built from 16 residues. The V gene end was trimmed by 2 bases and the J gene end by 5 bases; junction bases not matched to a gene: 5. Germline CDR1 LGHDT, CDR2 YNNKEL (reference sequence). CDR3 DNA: TGTGCCAGCAGCCAACTAGCGGGGGGGCGGAGAGATACGCAGTATTTT. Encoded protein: CASSQLAGGRRDTQYF.

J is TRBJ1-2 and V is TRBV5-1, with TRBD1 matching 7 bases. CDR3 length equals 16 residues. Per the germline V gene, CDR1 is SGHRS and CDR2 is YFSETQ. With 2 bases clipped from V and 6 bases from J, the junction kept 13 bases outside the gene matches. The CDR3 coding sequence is TGCGCCAGCAGCTTCTTTGGGGGGGGACAGTTTCATGGCTACACCTTC. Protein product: CASSFFGGGQFHGYTF.

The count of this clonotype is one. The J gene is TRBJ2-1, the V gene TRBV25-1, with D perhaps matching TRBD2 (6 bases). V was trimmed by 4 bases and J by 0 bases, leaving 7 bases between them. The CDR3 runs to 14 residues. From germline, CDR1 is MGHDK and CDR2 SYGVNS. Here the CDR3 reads CASSGGVSYNEQFF. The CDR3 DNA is TGTGCCAGCAGTGGGGGGGTCTCCTACAATGAGCAGTTCTTC.